This TCR beta chain was sequenced for a study of blood T cell repertoires in COVID-19. Germline-derived CDR1 and CDR2 are SQVTM and ANQGSEA. The CDR3 contains 13 residues. V lost 7 bases to trimming and J lost 7 bases, with 19 bases between them. TCRdb's copy holds only in-frame clones and misses some; the assay was immunoSEQ multiplex PCR. In the table there are fewer than 200,000 clones, roughly four fifths of which are singletons. This receptor was identified in a woman in her 70s with COVID-19, enrolled during active disease. The chain employs TRBV29-1 and TRBJ1-1; TRBD1 might be the D (5 bases). The sequencing sample was made of peripheral blood. The CDR3 loop is CSAGASPGSEAFF. The CDR3 DNA is TGCAGCGCCGGGGCTTCTCCCGGGAGTGAAGCTTTCTTT. The entire variable domain, with the rest obtained from reference TRBV29-1 and TRBJ1-1, is as follows: SAVISQKPSRDICQRGTSLTIQCQVDSQVTMMFWYRQQPGQSLTLIATANQGSEATYESGFVIDKFPISRPNLTFSTLTVSNMSPEDSSIYLCSAGASPGSEAFFGQGTRLTVV.